These 26 T cell receptor beta chains share one sample of origin, sequenced in a study of blood T cell repertoires in COVID-19. The protocol was immunoSEQ multiplex PCR, while the TCRdb copy is restricted to in-frame clones and leaves out a portion. The table shows 300,000 to 400,000 clones, with 88% occurring only once. The sample taken for sequencing was peripheral blood. The source is a woman between 65 and 79 years old with COVID-19, enrolled during active disease.

The chain couples TRBV29-1 to TRBJ2-1, with 11 nucleotides matching TRBD2. The CDR3 covers 14 residues. Trimming removed 7 bases from V and 7 bases from J; junction bases left unmatched: 9. Germline loops: CDR1 SQVTM, CDR2 ANQGSEA. In DNA form, the CDR3 reads TGCAGCGGTATAGCGGGGGGGCCAGGAAATGAGCAGTTCTTC. It codes for CSGIAGGPGNEQFF.

This chain links TRBV5-4 with TRBJ1-3; maybe TRBD1 (6 bases). Between the trimmed V and J ends, which lost 0 bases and 0 bases, there was a span of 10 bases. Germline V CDR1 and CDR2: SGHNT, YYREEE (reference sequence). The CDR3 is 16 amino acids. This CDR3 reads CASSLGTDGSGNTIYF. CDR3 in DNA: TGTGCCAGCAGCTTGGGGACAGACGGCTCTGGAAACACCATATATTTT.

This clone was seen a few times. V gene TRBV9 combines with J gene TRBJ1-2, with a weak D call TRBD1 (6 bases). Germline values: CDR1 SGDLS, CDR2 YYNGEE. The length of the CDR3 is 14 residues. The V gene lost 7 bases and the J gene lost 3 bases, with 16 bases spanning the gap. CDR3 amino acids: CASSLGGPDYGYTF. The CDR3 coding sequence is TGTGCCAGCTCTCTCGGGGGGCCCGACTATGGCTACACCTTC.

With respect to this clone: This specimen includes other DNA sequences encoding the same CDR3. The chain links TRBV27 to TRBJ2-1; D ambiguous. Per the germline V gene, CDR1 is MNHEY and CDR2 is SMNVEV (reference sequence). The CDR3 has 13 residues. With 0 bases removed from V and 3 bases from J, the gap between germline ends came to 3 bases. Written as DNA, the CDR3 is TGTGCCAGCAGTTTATCCCTCTACAATGAGCAGTTCTTC. Its translation: CASSLSLYNEQFF.

The V gene is TRBV7-9, the J gene TRBJ1-1; 7 bases are a match to TRBD1. The CDR3 sequence is 14 residues long. Per germline, CDR1 SEHNR and CDR2 FQNEAQ (reference sequence). V trimming: 7 bases; J trimming: 6 bases; junction bases outside the gene matches: 11. The CDR3 nucleotides read TGTGCCAGCACCAAGGCGAGACAGGGCCCTGAAGCTTTCTTT. Its translation is CASTKARQGPEAFF.

This chain links TRBV29-1 with TRBJ2-2; 13 positions match TRBD2. The V gene's germline CDR1 is SQVTM and CDR2 ANQGSEA. J lost 1 base, V lost 6 bases, and 2 bases had no gene match. The CDR3 consists of 15 residues. CDR3 residues: CSVRLAGGNTGELFF. DNA of the CDR3: TGCAGCGTGAGACTAGCGGGGGGGAACACCGGGGAGCTGTTTTTT.

This chain connects TRBV5-4 to TRBJ2-5; D unresolved. The CDR3 is 14 residues long. CDR1 is SGHNT, CDR2 YYREEE, per germline (reference sequence). V was pared by 4 bases and J by 2 bases, with 12 bases between. CDR3 bases: TGTGCCAGCAGCGAAGGCGGTAGTCAAGAGACCCAGTACTTC. It specifies CASSEGGSQETQYF.

The rearrangement uses TRBV11-2 and TRBJ2-7; 8 bases line up with TRBD1. After removal of 7 bases from V and 8 bases from J, the junction contained 7 bases not matched to a gene. The CDR3 contains 12 residues. Germline V lookup: CDR1 SGHAT, CDR2 FQNNGV. The CDR3 DNA sequence: TGTGCCAGCAATTTGGCAGGGGGCAAGCAGTACTTC. It yields the protein CASNLAGGKQYF.

The genes are TRBV5-4 and TRBJ2-7; 9 bases are shared with TRBD2. After removal of 0 bases from V and 6 bases from J, the junction contained 4 bases not matched to a gene. The CDR3 totals 14 residues. From germline, CDR1 is SGHNT and CDR2 YYREEE (reference sequence). CDR3 sequence reads: CASSLAAGGFEQYF. DNA for the CDR3: TGTGCCAGCAGCTTGGCAGCGGGGGGCTTCGAGCAGTACTTC.

The chain links TRBV2 to TRBJ1-1, with 8 nucleotides matching TRBD1. Losses at the gene ends were 4 bases for V and 4 bases for J; bases not matched to a gene: 5. CDR3 length: 14 amino acids. Germline CDR1 reads SNHLY; CDR2 reads FYNNEI. The CDR3: CASSVSTGGTEAFF. In DNA form, the CDR3 reads TGTGCCAGCAGTGTAAGCACAGGGGGCACTGAAGCTTTCTTT.

The V call is TRBV6-5, the J call TRBJ2-2; 7 bases line up with TRBD1. CDR1 MNHEY and CDR2 SVGAGI come from the germline V gene. The V segment lost 0 bases and the J segment 5 bases; nucleotides outside the gene matches: 3. This CDR3 has 15 amino acids. CDR3 coding DNA: TGTGCCAGCAGTTACTCGAGGGGGCGGACCGGGGAGCTGTTTTTT. This sequence encodes CASSYSRGRTGELFF.

The chain recombines TRBV28 with TRBJ1-5; D is uncertain. Germline CDR1 reads MDHEN; CDR2 reads SYDVKM. The V and J ends lost 7 bases and 0 bases respectively, with 10 bases between them. This CDR3 comprises 14 residues. DNA for the CDR3: TGTGCCAGCACCCCCATCTATAGCAATCAGCCCCAGCATTTT. The encoded protein is CASTPIYSNQPQHF.

This chain connects TRBV24-1 to TRBJ2-1; 8 bases line up with TRBD1. The germline CDR1 and CDR2 sequences are KGHDR and SFDVKD. CDR3 length equals 16 residues. Unmatched junction bases numbered 5, after V lost 3 bases and J lost 2 bases. This CDR3 reads CATSDRGQGTYNEQFF. CDR3 coding DNA: TGTGCCACCAGTGATCGAGGACAGGGAACCTACAATGAGCAGTTCTTC.

V is TRBV2 and J is TRBJ2-3, with TRBD2 identical over 11 bases. Per the germline V gene, CDR1 is SNHLY and CDR2 is FYNNEI. There are 16 residues in the CDR3. Trimming removed 4 bases from V and 5 bases from J; junction bases left unmatched: 8. The CDR3 sequence: CASSGLAGNRVDTQYF. DNA of the CDR3: TGTGCCAGCAGTGGACTAGCGGGGAACCGGGTAGATACGCAGTATTTT.

The chain employs TRBV30 and TRBJ1-3; 7 bases map to TRBD1. With V trimmed by 2 bases and J by 3 bases, 4 bases remained unmatched. CDR1 GTSNPN and CDR2 SVGIG come from the germline V gene (reference sequence). CDR3 length: 14 residues. CDR3 nucleotides: TGTGCCTGGAGTTCGGACAGGATTGGAAACACCATATATTTT. It is translated as CAWSSDRIGNTIYF. Together with reference TRBV30 and TRBJ1-3, the CDR3 gives the full variable domain: SQTIHQWPATLVQPVGSPLSLECTVEGTSNPNLYWYRQAAGRGLQLLFYSVGIGQISSEVPQNLSASRPQDRQFILSSKKLLLSDSGFYLCAWSSDRIGNTIYFGEGSWLTVV.

The rearrangement uses TRBV6-5 and TRBJ2-7; D gene unclear. V was clipped by 6 bases and J by 3 bases, with 12 bases between them. The germline V gene encodes CDR1 MNHEY and CDR2 SVGAGI. The CDR3 loop spans 13 amino acids. CDR3 residues: CASSPDSGYEQYF. CDR3 DNA sequence: TGTGCCAGCAGCCCAGACTCGGGCTACGAGCAGTACTTC.

The chain has TRBV27 and TRBJ2-1; weak D call: TRBD2 (6 bases). CDR3 length: 15 residues. V shed 3 bases and J shed 0 bases, with 9 bases lying between them. The germline V gene encodes CDR1 MNHEY and CDR2 SMNVEV (reference sequence). Here the CDR3 reads CASSLRRDSYNEQFF. CDR3 sequence (DNA): TGTGCCAGCAGTTTGAGGCGGGACTCCTACAATGAGCAGTTCTTC.

This chain uses TRBV9 with TRBJ2-1, with TRBD1 identical over 7 bases. V shed 0 bases and J 10 bases; nucleotides not matched to a gene: 4. The CDR3 has 13 residues. Germline values: CDR1 SGDLS, CDR2 YYNGEE. This chain's CDR3 is CASSVVGGHEQFF. The CDR3 DNA is TGTGCCAGCAGCGTAGTAGGGGGCCACGAGCAGTTCTTC.

This chain links TRBV7-6 with TRBJ2-3, with 8 bases lining up with TRBD2. V shed 5 bases, J shed 0 bases, and the junction held 4 bases outside the gene matches. CDR1 is SGHVS and CDR2 is FNYEAQ in the germline V gene. The CDR3 covers 15 residues. This chain's CDR3 is CASSPRGGSTDTQYF. CDR3 coding DNA: TGTGCCAGCAGCCCACGGGGGGGTAGCACAGATACGCAGTATTTT.

V and J are TRBV24-1 and TRBJ2-7, with 8 positions matching TRBD1. Germline CDR1 is KGHDR and CDR2 is SFDVKD. V dropped 2 bases and J dropped 6; count of bases not matched to a gene: 8. CDR3 length: 15 amino acids. CDR3 nucleotides: TGTGCCACCAGTGATTCCGGGACAGGTGGATTCGAGCAGTACTTC. Residues: CATSDSGTGGFEQYF.

In this sample, this clone turned up a few times. The chain uses TRBV28 and TRBJ1-6; the match to TRBD1 covers 7 bases. CDR1 is MDHEN and CDR2 is SYDVKM in the germline V gene. The ends lost 3 bases at V and 7 bases at J; junction bases unmatched: 6. CDR3 size: 15 residues. CDR3 loop: CASSFVDRVNSPLHF. In DNA form, the CDR3 reads TGTGCCAGCAGTTTTGTTGACAGGGTGAATTCACCCCTCCACTTT.

The chain combines TRBV11-2 with TRBJ1-4; the match to TRBD1 covers 7 bases. The CDR3 loop spans 15 amino acids. CDR1 and CDR2 from the germline V gene are SGHAT and FQNNGV. V lost 5 bases, J lost 5 bases, and 8 bases stayed unmatched. The CDR3 loop reads CASSLARTGNEKLFF. The CDR3 nucleotides read TGTGCCAGCAGCCTTGCCAGGACAGGAAATGAAAAACTGTTTTTT.

The chain couples TRBV29-1 to TRBJ2-3; D remains ambiguous. The ends were cut back, 1 base at V and 7 bases at J, with 6 bases in the middle. Germline V gene lookup returns CDR1 SQVTM and CDR2 ANQGSEA. The CDR3 runs 11 residues. CDR3 amino acids: CSVEGGNTQYF. In DNA, the CDR3 is TGCAGCGTTGAAGGCGGAAATACGCAGTATTTT.

This chain connects TRBV7-2 to TRBJ1-5; D may be TRBD1 (6 bases). CDR1 SGHTA and CDR2 FQGNSA come from the germline V gene. V was pared by 1 base and J by 3 bases, with 10 bases between. The CDR3 consists of 15 residues. CDR3 sequence reads: CASSLEQGLNQPQHF. The CDR3 DNA reads as TGTGCCAGCAGCTTAGAGCAGGGGCTCAATCAGCCCCAGCATTTT.

The rearrangement uses TRBV9 and TRBJ1-6; weak D call: TRBD1 (5 bases). The germline CDR1 and CDR2 sequences are SGDLS and YYNGEE. The CDR3 runs to 15 residues. The V end was cut by 2 bases, the J end by 8 bases, with 14 bases between. CDR3 nucleotide sequence: TGTGCCAGCAGCGTGGACCAGGGCTGGGATTCACCCCTCCACTTT. The encoded protein is CASSVDQGWDSPLHF. The full variable domain, in which reference TRBV9 and TRBJ1-6 provide the parts outside the CDR3, is DSGVTQTPKHLITATGQRVTLRCSPRSGDLSVYWYQQSLDQGLQFLIQYYNGEERAKGNILERFSAQQFPDLHSELNLSSLELGDSALYFCASSVDQGWDSPLHFGNGTRLTVT.

The chain carries TRBV6-5 and TRBJ2-7; D might be TRBD1 (5 bases). CDR1 is MNHEY, CDR2 SVGAGI, per germline. The CDR3 runs 15 residues. V lost 4 bases, J lost 2 bases, and 15 bases lay in between. In DNA, the CDR3 is TGTGCCAGCAGTTTTACGATACAGGACCCCTACGAGCAGTACTTC. It specifies CASSFTIQDPYEQYF.